The next 21 T cell receptor beta chains were all read from a single sample in a study of Tregs in tolerant kidney transplant recipients. TCRdb's copy holds only in-frame clones and misses some; the assay was immunoSEQ multiplex PCR. The sample consists of approximately 15,000 clones, about 53% of them appearing once. CFSE-labeled recipient PBMCs were cultured six to seven days with irradiated graft donor PBMCs, then FACS-sorted. Their antigens remain unidentified. This specimen was CD4+ T cells from blood cultured with allogeneic cells, taken before the transplant. The receptors here all came from a human patient who received a combined kidney and bone marrow transplant.

This clone was detected a few times. The V call is TRBV27, the J call TRBJ2-1; D is undetermined. This CDR3 region has 13 residues. Germline CDR1 MNHEY, CDR2 SMNVEV (reference sequence). Trimming shortened V by 6 bases and J by 0 bases, and 6 bases separated the two germline ends. CDR3 residues: CASRSSSYNEQFF. The CDR3 DNA reads TGTGCCAGCAGATCGAGCTCCTACAATGAGCAGTTCTTC.

In its sample, this clone ranks as medium-sized. The rearrangement uses TRBV7-6 and TRBJ2-2; 8 positions agree with TRBD1. This CDR3 has 14 residues. The trim removed 5 bases at V and 7 bases at J, leaving 6 bases unmatched. From germline, CDR1 is SGHVS and CDR2 FNYEAQ. The CDR3 loop reads CASSPQGALGELFF. CDR3 DNA sequence: TGTGCCAGCAGCCCGCAGGGGGCACTCGGGGAGCTGTTTTTT.

This clone was detected only once. The V and J genes are TRBV7-2 and TRBJ2-7; 11 positions agree with TRBD2. The CDR3 sequence is 15 residues long. The germline gives CDR1 SGHTA, CDR2 FQGNSA. Unmatched junction bases numbered 7, after V lost 5 bases and J lost 4 bases. CDR3 loop: CASSAISGRAYEQYF. CDR3 in DNA: TGTGCCAGCAGCGCAATTAGCGGGAGGGCTTACGAGCAGTACTTC.

This chain joins TRBV9 and TRBJ1-4; TRBD1 is a possible D gene (6 bases). Trimming shortened V by 3 bases and J by 3 bases, and 6 bases separated the two germline ends. The CDR3 has 13 residues. Germline loops: CDR1 SGDLS, CDR2 YYNGEE. The CDR3 protein is CASSGTANEKLFF. The CDR3 nucleotides are TGTGCCAGCAGCGGGACAGCTAATGAAAAACTGTTTTTT.

V usage is TRBV5-6 and J usage is TRBJ1-2, with 9 bases lining up with TRBD1. CDR1 and CDR2 (germline): SGHDT, YYEEEE. V lost 5 bases, J lost 4 bases, and 6 bases stayed unmatched. The CDR3 consists of 14 residues. CDR3: CASRQGQGIYGYTF. DNA of the CDR3: TGTGCCAGCAGGCAGGGACAGGGAATCTATGGCTACACCTTC.

The J gene is TRBJ2-5, the V gene TRBV2; D is undetermined. The V gene lost 0 bases and the J gene lost 4 bases, with 3 bases spanning the gap. The CDR3 is 12 amino acids. Germline V lookup: CDR1 SNHLY, CDR2 FYNNEI. CDR3 nucleotide sequence: TGTGCCAGCAGTGAAGCGAGAGAGACCCAGTACTTC. Translation gives CASSEARETQYF.

There are a few counts of this clone. The V call is TRBV5-1, the J call TRBJ2-5; D might be TRBD2 (6 bases). Germline CDR1 is SGHRS and CDR2 is YFSETQ. V lost 3 bases to trimming and J lost 3 bases, with 12 bases between them. The CDR3 is 14 amino acids. The CDR3 DNA follows: TGCGCCAGCAGCTACGACGGGGAGGAAGAGACCCAGTACTTC. Residues: CASSYDGEEETQYF.

The rearrangement joins TRBV18 to TRBJ2-7; D may be TRBD1 (5 bases). Germline CDR1 and CDR2: KGHSH and LQKENI. V lost 6 bases to trimming and J lost 7 bases, with 22 bases between them. There are 15 residues in the CDR3. CDR3 sequence reads: CASSPARMGRGEQYF. The CDR3 DNA sequence: TGTGCCAGCTCCCCAGCAAGGATGGGAAGGGGAGAGCAGTACTTC.

J is TRBJ2-3 and V is TRBV7-2, with D possibly TRBD2 on 6 matching bases. CDR3 length equals 13 residues. V gave up 6 bases and J gave up 4 bases, with 11 bases separating them. Germline CDR1 and CDR2: SGHTA and FQGNSA. The chain's CDR3 is CASRGGMADTQYF. As DNA, the CDR3 is TGTGCCAGCAGGGGGGGAATGGCAGATACGCAGTATTTT.

This clone has more than one count but fewer than ten. The rearrangement joins TRBV7-3 to TRBJ2-7; 11 nucleotides match TRBD2. This CDR3 spans 14 amino acids. Germline V CDR1 and CDR2: SGHTA, FQGTGA. The junction had 3 bases not matched to a gene; V was cut back by 5 bases and J by 3 bases. The CDR3 is CASSPGTSGYEQYF. CDR3 coding DNA: TGTGCCAGCAGCCCCGGGACTAGCGGCTACGAGCAGTACTTC.

This rearrangement joins TRBV27 to TRBJ2-7; D might be TRBD2 (6 bases). Germline CDR1 MNHEY, CDR2 SMNVEV (reference sequence). The CDR3 runs to 14 residues. The V gene lost 7 bases and the J gene lost 4 bases, with 17 bases spanning the gap. CDR3 sequence: CASTNFGTPYEQYF. The CDR3 DNA follows: TGTGCCAGCACAAATTTCGGGACTCCTTACGAGCAGTACTTC.

The J gene is TRBJ1-6, the V gene TRBV9; D perhaps matches TRBD1 (6 bases). Trimming pared 0 bases from V and 8 bases from J, leaving 12 bases between. CDR3 length: 15 residues. Germline values: CDR1 SGDLS, CDR2 YYNGEE. The CDR3 DNA follows: TGTGCCAGCAGCGTAGATGGCAGGGGCCATTCACCCCTCCACTTT. Protein: CASSVDGRGHSPLHF.

This clone was detected once. The rearrangement uses TRBV5-1 and TRBJ2-1, with 9 bases identical to TRBD1. Germline trimming cut 3 bases from V and 10 bases from J; bases unmatched to any gene: 5. The CDR3 has 13 amino acids. CDR1 and CDR2 from the germline V gene are SGHRS and YFSETQ. CDR3 sequence reads: CASSSGQGWEQFF. DNA of the CDR3: TGCGCCAGCAGCTCGGGACAGGGATGGGAGCAGTTCTTC.

This clone was counted between two and nine times. The chain recombines TRBV20-1 with TRBJ1-2; no definite D call. Trimming left V 7 bases short and J 2 bases short, with 8 bases between. The CDR3 has 11 amino acids. The germline V gene has CDR1 DFQATT and CDR2 SNEGSKA (reference sequence). The CDR3 DNA sequence: TGCAGTGTTCCAGAAAACTATGGCTACACCTTC. Encoded protein: CSVPENYGYTF.

This clone showed up just a few times. The chain links TRBV10-3 to TRBJ1-1; D remains unclear. The CDR3 runs 14 residues. V lost 6 bases to trimming and J lost 3 bases, with 14 bases between them. The germline gives CDR1 ENHRY, CDR2 SYGVKD. The CDR3 loop reads CAIRRPPPHTEAFF. As DNA, the CDR3 is TGTGCCATCAGGCGTCCCCCTCCCCACACTGAAGCTTTCTTT.

This clone has a handful of counts. The chain employs TRBV7-3 and TRBJ2-7; D remains unclear. The CDR3 consists of 12 residues. Trimming left V 6 bases short and J 4 bases short, with 10 bases between. Germline lookup yields CDR1 SGHTA and CDR2 FQGTGA. CDR3 amino acids: CASSPLSYEQYF. CDR3 nucleotides: TGTGCCAGCAGTCCCCTGAGTTACGAGCAGTACTTC.

The rearrangement links TRBV29-1 to TRBJ1-2, with D uncertain. Trimming took off 6 bases at V and 11 bases at J, with 22 bases between the two ends. The CDR3 has 13 residues. Germline V lookup: CDR1 SQVTM, CDR2 ANQGSEA. The CDR3 bases are TGCAGCGTCCAACCAGACCGGAAAATGCGGTACACCTTC. This encodes CSVQPDRKMRYTF.

This sequence joins TRBV11-3 and TRBJ2-2; 9 bases are shared with TRBD1. Germline-derived CDR1 and CDR2 are SGHNT and YENEEA. There are 15 residues in the CDR3. V gave up 5 bases and J gave up 5 bases; unmatched junction bases: 6. CDR3 amino acids: CASSPRTGDTGELFF. CDR3 coding DNA: TGTGCCAGCAGCCCAAGGACAGGGGATACCGGGGAGCTGTTTTTT.

V usage is TRBV30 and J usage is TRBJ1-1; 8 bases match TRBD1. J gave up 10 bases and V 4 bases, and 8 bases lay outside the gene matches. Germline lookup yields CDR1 GTSNPN and CDR2 SVGIG (reference sequence). This CDR3 has 12 amino acids. The CDR3 here is CAWTSQGATAFF. CDR3 sequence (DNA): TGTGCCTGGACGAGCCAGGGGGCAACAGCTTTCTTT.

The chain has TRBV7-7 and TRBJ2-1; 9 nucleotides line up with TRBD2. Germline loops: CDR1 SSHAT, CDR2 FNYEAQ (reference sequence). Trimming took 5 bases from V and 5 from J; bases not matched to a gene: 4. The CDR3 length is 14 residues. The CDR3 is CASSPAGGNNEQFF. The CDR3 bases are TGTGCCAGCAGCCCGGCGGGAGGGAACAATGAGCAGTTCTTC.

V usage is TRBV5-4 and J usage is TRBJ1-2; 9 bases match TRBD1. The CDR3 has 16 residues. The V segment lost 0 bases and the J segment 8 bases; nucleotides outside the gene matches: 11. Germline values: CDR1 SGHNT, CDR2 YYREEE (reference sequence). The CDR3 loop is CASSLAPTTGGRGYTF. The CDR3 coding sequence is TGTGCCAGCAGCTTGGCCCCGACTACAGGGGGCCGGGGCTACACCTTC.